The clone carrying this T cell receptor (beta chain) was seen only once. This sample was included in a study of blood T cell repertoires in COVID-19. Study background: Donors in the United States, Italy and Spain gave samples during acute or convalescent COVID-19. In each case, the material was cDNA or gDNA derived from T cells, B-cell-depleted T cells, or PBMCs.

Per germline, CDR1 SGHTA and CDR2 FQGNSA. The CDR3 length is 16 residues. J lost 1 base, V lost 5 bases, and 6 bases had no gene match. The protocol was immunoSEQ multiplex PCR, while the TCRdb copy is restricted to in-frame clones and leaves out a portion. This sample yields 130,000 or so clones, of which 88% are seen a single time; about 2% belongs to the top ten. The sequenced sample was peripheral blood. V and J are TRBV7-2 and TRBJ2-5; TRBD1 agrees at 11 bases. This TCR was sampled from a man in his sixties or seventies with active COVID-19. The CDR3 DNA sequence: TGTGCCAGCAGCGCCTCCGGGACAGGGGGCCAAGAGACCCAGTACTTC. This codes for CASSASGTGGQETQYF.